The following is a TCR beta chain sequence with its context. The CDR3 has 14 amino acids. The V gene lost 4 bases and the J gene lost 5 bases, with 15 bases spanning the gap. Germline V gene lookup returns CDR1 SGDLS and CDR2 YYNGEE. These data originate in a study of blood T cell repertoires in COVID-19. Whole-study context: Acute and convalescent COVID-19 samples came from the United States, Italy and Spain. PBMCs, B-cell-depleted T cells, or T cells provided the cDNA or gDNA that made up the material.

Original processing notes: Reference gene primer amplification yielded estimated nucleated cell counts. The repertoire was sequenced with immunoSEQ multiplex PCR; TCRdb's copy has only in-frame clones and lacks some. V and J calls plus clone size are reproduced from that table; the DNA served to infer D and trimming. The table has over 350,000 clones, approximately 90% seen once; the top ten hold 4.3%. This TCR was recovered from a woman aged 25-40 years with acute or convalescent COVID-19. The rearrangement links TRBV9 to TRBJ2-5; TRBD1 might be the D (5 bases). The sequencing input was peripheral blood. The CDR3 coding sequence is TGTGCCAGCAGCTCCCCAACAGGCCCGGAGACCCAGTACTTC. Protein: CASSSPTGPETQYF.